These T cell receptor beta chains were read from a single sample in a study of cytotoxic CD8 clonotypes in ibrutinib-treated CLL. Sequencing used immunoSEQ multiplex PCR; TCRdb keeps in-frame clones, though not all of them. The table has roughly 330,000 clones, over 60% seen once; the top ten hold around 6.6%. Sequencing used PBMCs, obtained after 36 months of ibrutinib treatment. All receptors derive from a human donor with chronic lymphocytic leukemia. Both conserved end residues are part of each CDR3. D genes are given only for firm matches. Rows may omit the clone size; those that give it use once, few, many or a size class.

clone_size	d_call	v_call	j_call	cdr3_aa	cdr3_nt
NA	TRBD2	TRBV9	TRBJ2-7	CASSASGGPSYEQYF	TGTGCCAGCAGCGCTAGCGGGGGACCCTCCTACGAGCAGTACTTC
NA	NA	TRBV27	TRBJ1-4	CASSLSMLLPQGEKLFF	TGTGCCAGCAGTTTATCGATGCTCCTTCCCCAGGGGGAAAAACTGTTTTTT
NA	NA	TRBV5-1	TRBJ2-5	CASSLSGEQTQYF	TGCGCCAGCAGCTTGTCCGGGGAGCAGACCCAGTACTTC
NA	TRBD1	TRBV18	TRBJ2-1	CASSRPGQGGNEQFF	TGTGCCAGCTCACGACCGGGACAGGGTGGGAATGAGCAGTTCTTC
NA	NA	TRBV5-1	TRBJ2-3	CASRPDRFYSADTQYF	TGCGCCAGCAGACCGGACAGATTTTACTCCGCAGATACGCAGTATTTT
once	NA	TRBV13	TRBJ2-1	CASSLWPGTLGNEQFF	TGTGCCAGCAGCTTATGGCCCGGGACTCTTGGTAATGAGCAGTTCTTC
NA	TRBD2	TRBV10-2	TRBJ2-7	CASNSETSGFTYEQYF	TGCGCCAGCAACTCGGAGACTAGCGGTTTTACCTACGAGCAGTACTTC
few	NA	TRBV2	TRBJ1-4	CASTRSATREKLFF	TGTGCCAGCACGAGATCAGCAACCCGGGAAAAACTGTTTTTT
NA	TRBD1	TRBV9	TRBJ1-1	CASSATGGWTEAFF	TGTGCCAGCAGCGCGACAGGGGGCTGGACTGAAGCTTTCTTT
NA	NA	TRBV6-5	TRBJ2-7	CASSYPKTYEQYF	TGTGCCAGCAGTTACCCTAAAACCTACGAGCAGTACTTC
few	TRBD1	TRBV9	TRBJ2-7	CASSARTGGIDEQYF	TGTGCCAGCAGCGCCAGGACAGGGGGAATTGACGAGCAGTACTTC
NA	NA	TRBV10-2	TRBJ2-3	CASKEGAGVRADTQYF	TGCGCCAGCAAGGAGGGTGCAGGGGTACGAGCAGATACGCAGTATTTT
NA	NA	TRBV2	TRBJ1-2	CASPKQQGPGGYTF	TGTGCCAGCCCTAAACAACAGGGACCGGGTGGCTACACCTTC
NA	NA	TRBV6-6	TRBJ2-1	CASSPPRTTDNEQFF	TGTGCCAGCAGTCCCCCCCGGACTACAGACAATGAGCAGTTCTTC
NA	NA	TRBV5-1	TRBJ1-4	CASSLAQAGEKLFF	TGCGCCAGCAGCTTGGCACAAGCCGGTGAAAAACTGTTTTTT
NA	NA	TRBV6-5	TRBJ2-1	CASSPISNEQFF	TGTGCCAGCAGTCCAATCTCCAATGAGCAGTTCTTC